These T cell receptor beta chains were read from a single sample in a study of blood T cell repertoires in COVID-19. Measured with immunoSEQ multiplex PCR; TCRdb has only the in-frame clones, and not every one. The sample holds tens of thousands of clones, 81% seen once. What was sequenced was peripheral blood. All receptors derive from an elderly man with acute or convalescent COVID-19. Both conserved end residues are part of each CDR3. D genes are given only for firm matches. Size tells how often a clone was seen (once, few, many) or the class of an expanded clone, and some rows leave it out.

v_call: TRBV11-3; clone_size: .; j_call: TRBJ2-3; d_call: .; cdr3_aa: CASSLGPVSTDTQYF; cdr3_nt: TGTGCCAGCAGCCTGGGGCCTGTCAGCACAGATACGCAGTATTTT
v_call: TRBV7-3; clone_size: .; j_call: TRBJ2-3; d_call: .; cdr3_aa: CASSLQPGRIQKTQYF; cdr3_nt: TGTGCCAGCAGCTTACAACCGGGTAGAATTCAGAAAACGCAGTATTTT
v_call: TRBV3-1/TRBV3-2; clone_size: .; j_call: TRBJ2-1; d_call: TRBD2; cdr3_aa: CASSRGTKEQFF; cdr3_nt: TGTGCCAGCAGCCGAGGGACTAAAGAGCAGTTCTTC
v_call: TRBV12-3/TRBV12-4; clone_size: .; j_call: TRBJ2-5; d_call: .; cdr3_aa: CASSSYDQETQYF; cdr3_nt: TGTGCCAGCAGTTCCTATGACCAAGAGACCCAGTACTTC
v_call: TRBV28; clone_size: .; j_call: TRBJ1-6; d_call: TRBD1; cdr3_aa: CASRPRQGRSPLHF; cdr3_nt: TGTGCCAGCAGACCCAGACAGGGAAGGTCACCCCTCCACTTT
v_call: TRBV27; clone_size: .; j_call: TRBJ1-2; d_call: TRBD1; cdr3_aa: CASSKSRDRPGTF; cdr3_nt: TGTGCCAGCAGTAAGTCCCGGGACAGGCCTGGAACCTTC
v_call: TRBV30; clone_size: .; j_call: TRBJ2-2; d_call: TRBD2; cdr3_aa: CAWRTTGTRIFGELFF; cdr3_nt: TGTGCCTGGAGGACGACCGGGACTAGGATTTTCGGGGAGCTGTTTTTT
v_call: TRBV11-2; clone_size: .; j_call: TRBJ1-2; d_call: TRBD1; cdr3_aa: CASSLRDRGNYGYTF; cdr3_nt: TGTGCCAGCAGCCTCCGGGACAGGGGGAACTATGGCTACACCTTC
v_call: TRBV13; clone_size: .; j_call: TRBJ2-1; d_call: TRBD1; cdr3_aa: CASSRDETGYNEQFF; cdr3_nt: TGTGCCAGCAGTCGTGACGAGACAGGGTACAATGAGCAGTTCTTC
v_call: TRBV7-8; clone_size: .; j_call: TRBJ2-1; d_call: .; cdr3_aa: CASRRSAEYNEQFF; cdr3_nt: TGTGCCAGCAGGCGCTCTGCGGAGTACAATGAGCAGTTCTTC
v_call: TRBV6-2/TRBV6-3; clone_size: .; j_call: TRBJ2-5; d_call: TRBD1; cdr3_aa: CASSYRDRDQETQYF; cdr3_nt: TGTGCCAGCAGTTACCGGGACAGGGACCAAGAGACCCAGTACTTC
v_call: TRBV5-1; clone_size: .; j_call: TRBJ2-1; d_call: TRBD2; cdr3_aa: CASSLPGTLADYNEQFF; cdr3_nt: TGCGCCAGCAGCTTGCCGGGCACTCTAGCGGACTACAATGAGCAGTTCTTC
v_call: TRBV2; clone_size: .; j_call: TRBJ2-7; d_call: .; cdr3_aa: CASRGPLQGSEQYF; cdr3_nt: TGTGCCAGCAGAGGGCCTCTACAGGGATCCGAGCAGTACTTC
v_call: TRBV3-1/TRBV3-2; clone_size: .; j_call: TRBJ1-1; d_call: .; cdr3_aa: CASSQDLESMNTEAFF; cdr3_nt: TGTGCCAGCAGCCAAGATTTAGAGTCCATGAACACTGAAGCTTTCTTT
v_call: TRBV5-1; clone_size: .; j_call: TRBJ2-3; d_call: TRBD2; cdr3_aa: CASSRGREGTDTQYF; cdr3_nt: TGCGCCAGCTCACGAGGGAGGGAGGGCACAGATACGCAGTATTTT
v_call: TRBV20-1; clone_size: .; j_call: TRBJ2-1; d_call: TRBD2; cdr3_aa: CSASQRTSGSRGQFF; cdr3_nt: TGCAGTGCTAGTCAACGGACTAGCGGGAGCCGAGGGCAGTTCTTC
v_call: TRBV25-1; clone_size: .; j_call: TRBJ2-7; d_call: TRBD2; cdr3_aa: CASRGTSGRPSYEQYF; cdr3_nt: TGTGCCAGCAGGGGGACTAGCGGGAGACCCTCCTACGAGCAGTACTTC
v_call: TRBV18; clone_size: .; j_call: TRBJ2-2; d_call: .; cdr3_aa: CASSPGGRTGELFF; cdr3_nt: TGTGCCAGCTCACCGGGAGGACGCACCGGGGAGCTGTTTTTT
v_call: TRBV4-1; clone_size: few; j_call: TRBJ2-7; d_call: TRBD1; cdr3_aa: CASSQEVQGWEQYF; cdr3_nt: TGCGCCAGCAGCCAAGAAGTACAGGGGTGGGAGCAGTACTTC
v_call: TRBV4-3; clone_size: few; j_call: TRBJ2-1; d_call: TRBD2; cdr3_aa: CASSQDRASGLYNEQFF; cdr3_nt: TGCGCCAGCAGCCAAGATAGGGCTAGCGGGTTATACAATGAGCAGTTCTTC
v_call: TRBV4-3; clone_size: .; j_call: TRBJ2-2; d_call: TRBD2; cdr3_aa: CASSPGVAGNTGELFF; cdr3_nt: TGCGCCAGCAGCCCGGGTGTAGCGGGAAACACCGGGGAGCTGTTTTTT
v_call: TRBV28; clone_size: .; j_call: TRBJ2-7; d_call: TRBD2; cdr3_aa: CATLPPGGGSYEQYF; cdr3_nt: TGTGCCACCCTTCCCCCGGGGGGTGGGTCCTACGAGCAGTACTTC
v_call: TRBV9; clone_size: few; j_call: TRBJ1-2; d_call: TRBD1; cdr3_aa: CASSFAPGQGSGYTF; cdr3_nt: TGTGCCAGCAGCTTTGCACCGGGACAGGGCAGCGGCTACACCTTC
v_call: TRBV15; clone_size: .; j_call: TRBJ1-3; d_call: TRBD1; cdr3_aa: CATSRGTGGNTIYF; cdr3_nt: TGTGCCACCAGCAGGGGGACAGGGGGAAACACCATATATTTT
v_call: TRBV6-5; clone_size: .; j_call: TRBJ1-6; d_call: .; cdr3_aa: CASSYSIGQYNSPLHF; cdr3_nt: TGTGCCAGCAGTTACTCGATCGGACAGTACAATTCACCCCTCCACTTT
v_call: TRBV5-1; clone_size: .; j_call: TRBJ2-3; d_call: .; cdr3_aa: CASSPETHTDTQYF; cdr3_nt: TGCGCCAGCAGCCCCGAGACTCACACAGATACGCAGTATTTT
v_call: TRBV11-2; clone_size: .; j_call: TRBJ1-5; d_call: TRBD1; cdr3_aa: CASSLPRQGGIEDQPQHF; cdr3_nt: TGTGCCAGCAGCTTACCTCGACAGGGGGGCATTGAGGATCAGCCCCAGCATTTT
v_call: TRBV28; clone_size: .; j_call: TRBJ2-7; d_call: TRBD2; cdr3_aa: CASRLTGGIDEQYF; cdr3_nt: TGTGCCAGCAGGCTCACGGGAGGAATAGACGAGCAGTACTTC
v_call: TRBV7-2; clone_size: few; j_call: TRBJ1-2; d_call: TRBD1; cdr3_aa: CASSLAGQGDGYTF; cdr3_nt: TGTGCCAGCAGCTTAGCGGGCCAGGGGGATGGCTACACCTTC
v_call: TRBV28; clone_size: .; j_call: TRBJ1-4; d_call: TRBD1; cdr3_aa: CASSTRTGKEEKLFF; cdr3_nt: TGTGCCAGCAGTACACGGACAGGGAAAGAAGAAAAACTGTTTTTT
v_call: TRBV2; clone_size: .; j_call: TRBJ2-7; d_call: TRBD1; cdr3_aa: CASSVETGGHEQYF; cdr3_nt: TGTGCCAGCAGTGTAGAGACAGGGGGTCACGAGCAGTACTTC
v_call: TRBV19; clone_size: .; j_call: TRBJ2-7; d_call: TRBD1; cdr3_aa: CASSAGTGGSYEQYF; cdr3_nt: TGTGCCAGTAGTGCAGGGACAGGGGGCAGTTACGAGCAGTACTTC
v_call: TRBV6-2/TRBV6-3; clone_size: .; j_call: TRBJ2-1; d_call: .; cdr3_aa: CASSYLSRGNEQFF; cdr3_nt: TGTGCCAGCAGTTACTTGTCACGGGGCAATGAGCAGTTCTTC
v_call: TRBV11-1; clone_size: .; j_call: TRBJ2-7; d_call: TRBD1; cdr3_aa: CASSAPDRDEQYF; cdr3_nt: TGTGCCAGCAGCGCCCCGGACAGGGACGAGCAGTACTTC
v_call: TRBV5-1; clone_size: .; j_call: TRBJ2-1; d_call: .; cdr3_aa: CASSGGSSYNEQFF; cdr3_nt: TGCGCCAGCAGCGGAGGTAGCTCCTACAATGAGCAGTTCTTC
v_call: TRBV7-3; clone_size: .; j_call: TRBJ2-1; d_call: TRBD2; cdr3_aa: CASSLRLAGGNEQFF; cdr3_nt: TGTGCCAGCAGCTTAAGACTAGCGGGGGGAAATGAGCAGTTCTTC
v_call: TRBV15; clone_size: .; j_call: TRBJ1-2; d_call: .; cdr3_aa: CATSSPPQGSDGYTF; cdr3_nt: TGTGCCACCAGCAGTCCGCCCCAGGGGAGCGATGGCTACACCTTC
v_call: TRBV7-9; clone_size: .; j_call: TRBJ2-7; d_call: TRBD1; cdr3_aa: CASSFPGQGAEQYF; cdr3_nt: TGTGCCAGCAGCTTTCCGGGACAGGGGGCCGAGCAGTACTTC